This TCR beta chain was retrieved from a study of PD-1 blockade in classical Hodgkin lymphoma. This table comes from immunoSEQ multiplex PCR, and its TCRdb copy is limited to in-frame clones, with some not included. Among 55,000 to 60,000 clones, 91% were seen once, and the ten largest hold 10%. Every patient had relapsed following autologous stem cell transplantation, and cohorts differed in brentuximab vedotin exposure. J was trimmed by 4 bases and V by 6 bases; bases with no gene match: 8. The germline gives CDR1 LNHDA, CDR2 SQIVND (reference sequence). This CDR3 has 14 residues. The chain employs TRBV19 and TRBJ1-2; 7 nucleotides line up with TRBD1. Source: peripheral blood mononuclear cells (PBMCs), taken before the second cycle of nivolumab. The sequence was obtained from a human donor with classical Hodgkin lymphoma. The CDR3, as DNA: TGTGCCAGTAGCAAGGTGGGACAGAGCTATGGCTACACCTTC. Translating gives CASSKVGQSYGYTF.